These 22 T cell receptor beta chains were sequenced from one sample in a study of cytomegalovirus exposure and HLA in healthy donors. It was with 60 Vbeta and 13 Jbeta primers that the PCR ran. The method was immunoSEQ multiplex PCR; TCRdb's version includes in-frame clones alone and lacks a portion of them. Of fewer than 250,000 clones listed, 81% were seen once; the top ten hold around 2%. Sequencing was performed on PBMCs. All receptors come from a man aged 18 to 29 in good health and CMV-seronegative.

This rearrangement joins TRBV30 to TRBJ2-6; D possibly corresponds to TRBD2 (5 bases). The length of the CDR3 is 11 residues. Germline V gene sequence: CDR1 GTSNPN, CDR2 SVGIG (reference sequence). The V end was cut by 7 bases, the J end by 4 bases, with 5 bases between. The CDR3 loop reads CASGGANVLTF. The CDR3 region has the DNA TGTGCCTCGGGAGGGGCCAACGTCCTGACTTTC.

Only a few counts were recorded for this clone. The chain couples TRBV10-3 to TRBJ2-5, with TRBD2 matching over 14 bases. Germline CDR1 reads ENHRY; CDR2 reads SYGVKD. The length of the CDR3 is 14 residues. V dropped 10 bases and J dropped 5; count of bases not matched to a gene: 6. The chain's CDR3 is CATGTSGSRETQYF. The CDR3 region has the DNA TGTGCCACGGGGACTAGCGGGAGTCGGGAGACCCAGTACTTC.

The chain carries TRBV5-1 and TRBJ1-1; TRBD1 matches at 8 bases. After removal of 4 bases from V and 4 bases from J, the junction contained 9 bases not matched to a gene. CDR3 size: 15 residues. Germline CDR1 reads SGHRS; CDR2 reads YFSETQ. The CDR3 region has the DNA TGCGCCAGCAGCGGGGGGGACAGGCTATCCACTGAAGCTTTCTTT. Translated, it gives CASSGGDRLSTEAFF.

The CDR3 is CSVLSISHRVSYGYTF. For the CDR3, the DNA is TGCAGCGTTCTATCTATAAGCCACAGGGTGAGCTATGGCTACACCTTC. V gene TRBV29-1 combines with J gene TRBJ1-2; the D gene is possibly TRBD1 (6 bases). V was trimmed by 5 bases and J by 4 bases, leaving 23 bases between them. Per germline, CDR1 SQVTM and CDR2 ANQGSEA. CDR3 size: 16 residues.

The V call is TRBV11-2, the J call TRBJ2-7, with TRBD1 as a possible D gene (6 bases). CDR1 and CDR2 from the germline V gene are SGHAT and FQNNGV. The CDR3 loop spans 15 amino acids. V lost 2 bases to trimming and J lost 8 bases, with 19 bases between them. The CDR3 sequence: CASSLRGTEGSKQYF. Here the CDR3 DNA reads TGTGCCAGCAGCTTAAGGGGGACCGAGGGTAGCAAGCAGTACTTC.

This clone was seen only once. The chain uses TRBV25-1 and TRBJ2-3, with 7 nucleotides matching TRBD1. Germline-derived CDR1 and CDR2 are MGHDK and SYGVNS. Trimming took 4 bases from V and 2 from J; bases not matched to a gene: 6. The CDR3 has 15 residues. CDR3 protein: CASSVSGTATDTQYF. CDR3 DNA: TGTGCCAGCAGTGTCTCCGGGACAGCCACAGATACGCAGTATTTT.

This clone was detected once. The rearrangement joins TRBV5-1 to TRBJ1-1; D may be TRBD1 (5 bases). In germline, CDR1 is SGHRS, CDR2 YFSETQ. V shed 3 bases and J shed 1 base, with 16 bases lying between them. The CDR3 is made up of 16 amino acids. This CDR3 is CASSSGPQGENTEAFF. CDR3 sequence (DNA): TGCGCCAGCAGCTCGGGCCCTCAGGGTGAGAACACTGAAGCTTTCTTT.

This chain uses TRBV2 with TRBJ2-5, with 11 positions matching TRBD1. From germline, CDR1 is SNHLY and CDR2 FYNNEI. The length of the CDR3 is 15 residues. V shed 5 bases and J 4 bases; nucleotides not matched to a gene: 6. The CDR3 DNA is TGTGCCAGCAGTAGGACAGGGGGCGGGCGAGAGACCCAGTACTTC. It encodes CASSRTGGGRETQYF. Combining the CDR3 with reference TRBV2 and TRBJ2-5 gives the whole variable domain EPEVTQTPSHQVTQMGQEVILRCVPISNHLYFYWYRQILGQKVEFLVSFYNNEISEKSEIFDDQFSVERPDGSNFTLKIRSTKLEDSAMYFCASSRTGGGRETQYFGPGTRLLVL.

This rearrangement joins TRBV4-3 to TRBJ2-3; TRBD2 aligns across 9 bases. The germline V gene encodes CDR1 LGHNA and CDR2 YSLEER. After removal of 5 bases from V and 5 bases from J, the junction contained 11 bases not matched to a gene. CDR3 length: 16 amino acids. Here the CDR3 reads CASSLRGGLFVDTQYF. The CDR3 region has the DNA TGCGCCAGCAGCTTGCGGGGGGGACTCTTTGTAGATACGCAGTATTTT.

The V and J genes are TRBV27 and TRBJ1-2, with TRBD1 as a possible D gene (5 bases). Germline loops: CDR1 MNHEY, CDR2 SMNVEV (reference sequence). The CDR3 spans 11 residues. Trimming shortened V by 9 bases and J by 8 bases, and 13 bases separated the two germline ends. This chain's CDR3 is CASGGLGGYTF. DNA for the CDR3: TGTGCCAGTGGGGGACTGGGGGGCTACACCTTC.

The chain uses TRBV7-6 and TRBJ2-2; 7 bases align to TRBD2. This CDR3 is built from 18 residues. Germline CDR1 and CDR2: SGHVS and FNYEAQ. V was clipped by 6 bases and J by 4 bases; unmatched bases: 17. CDR3 in amino acids: CASSRAGVRELSTGELFF. CDR3 in DNA: TGTGCCAGCAGTAGGGCTGGCGTGCGGGAGCTAAGCACCGGGGAGCTGTTTTTT. The entire variable domain, with the rest obtained from reference TRBV7-6 and TRBJ2-2, is as follows: GAGVSQSPRYKVTKRGQDVALRCDPISGHVSLYWYRQALGQGPEFLTYFNYEAQQDKSGLPNDRFSAERPEGSISTLTIQRTEQRDSAMYRCASSRAGVRELSTGELFFGEGSRLTVL.

The V call is TRBV29-1, the J call TRBJ1-1, with 8 bases that match TRBD1. Germline CDR1 and CDR2: SQVTM and ANQGSEA. V lost 6 bases, J lost 5 bases, and 2 bases stayed unmatched. This CDR3 is built from 11 residues. The CDR3 nucleotides read TGCAGCGTGCACAGGGGGACTGAAGCTTTCTTT. The encoded protein is CSVHRGTEAFF.

The chain combines TRBV29-1 with TRBJ2-1, with unresolved D. This CDR3 region has 13 residues. Germline values: CDR1 SQVTM, CDR2 ANQGSEA. Trimming took 7 bases from V and 0 from J, leaving 10 bases between them. CDR3 sequence: CSAAEPSYNEQFF. The CDR3, as DNA: TGCAGCGCTGCCGAGCCCTCCTACAATGAGCAGTTCTTC.

There are a few counts of this clone. J is TRBJ2-7 and V is TRBV5-1; the D gene is possibly TRBD1 (5 bases). V was pared by 4 bases and J by 2 bases, with 16 bases between. Germline values: CDR1 SGHRS, CDR2 YFSETQ. CDR3 length: 15 residues. CDR3 DNA sequence: TGCGCCAGCAGCAAAACAGGAAACCCTCCCTACGAGCAGTACTTC. It yields the protein CASSKTGNPPYEQYF.

The chain recombines TRBV6-6 with TRBJ2-3, with 7 nucleotides matching TRBD2. V was pared by 8 bases and J by 9 bases, with 14 bases of the junction left unmatched. The CDR3 is made up of 14 amino acids. CDR1 and CDR2 (germline): MNHNY, SVGAGI (reference sequence). CDR3 region: CASLGLVGPSTQYF. The CDR3 nucleotides are TGTGCCAGCCTCGGACTAGTGGGCCCGTCGACGCAGTATTTT.

This clone turned up a few times. V usage is TRBV4-3 and J usage is TRBJ2-7; TRBD2 matches 7 bases. The junction had 5 bases not matched to a gene; V was cut back by 3 bases and J by 3 bases. CDR3 size: 14 residues. Germline assignment: CDR1 LGHNA and CDR2 YSLEER. The CDR3 DNA reads as TGCGCCAGCAGCCAGCTAGCGGACCGCTACGAGCAGTACTTC. Translated, it gives CASSQLADRYEQYF.

This chain links TRBV7-2 with TRBJ2-7, with a tentative D call TRBD1 (5 bases). The germline V gene encodes CDR1 SGHTA and CDR2 FQGNSA. Trimming cost V 4 bases and J 6 bases, with 10 bases left between them. There are 12 residues in the CDR3. For the CDR3, the DNA is TGTGCCAGCAGCTCCACAGGCCTCGAGCAGTACTTC. This encodes CASSSTGLEQYF.

The gene calls are TRBV4-3 and TRBJ2-5; TRBD2 is a possible D gene (6 bases). Trimming removed 4 bases at V and 5 bases at J, with 14 bases between. Germline V gives CDR1 LGHNA, CDR2 YSLEER. The CDR3 is 14 residues long. CDR3 residues: CASSPRPGEETQYF. Here the CDR3 DNA reads TGCGCCAGCAGCCCGCGCCCGGGGGAGGAGACCCAGTACTTC.

The V and J genes are TRBV5-1 and TRBJ2-1; perhaps TRBD1 as D (6 bases). The germline gives CDR1 SGHRS, CDR2 YFSETQ. The CDR3 loop spans 15 amino acids. Trimming pared 0 bases from V and 8 bases from J, leaving 15 bases between. The CDR3, as DNA: TGCGCCAGCAGCTTGGAAGGTCAGGGGATCGATGAGCAGTTCTTC. Amino acids: CASSLEGQGIDEQFF.

The chain combines TRBV4-3 with TRBJ2-6; 11 nucleotides align to TRBD2. V dropped 0 bases and J dropped 2; count of bases not matched to a gene: 9. In germline, CDR1 is LGHNA, CDR2 YSLEER. There are 20 residues in the CDR3. This CDR3 is CASSQDSLAGGLPGANVLTF. CDR3 DNA: TGCGCCAGCAGCCAAGACAGTCTAGCGGGAGGACTGCCTGGGGCCAACGTCCTGACTTTC.

This clone was recorded a few times. The J gene is TRBJ2-1, the V gene TRBV9; TRBD2 agrees at 9 bases. After removal of 3 bases from V and 8 bases from J, the junction contained 6 bases not matched to a gene. The CDR3 is 14 amino acids. Germline CDR1 SGDLS, CDR2 YYNGEE. The CDR3 coding sequence is TGTGCCAGCAGCGGGCGGGAGGGCGGGGATGAGCAGTTCTTC. This translates into CASSGREGGDEQFF.

The chain is built from TRBV5-4 and TRBJ1-4; TRBD1 matches 8 bases. CDR1 and CDR2 (germline): SGHNT, YYREEE (reference sequence). Losses at the gene ends were 5 bases for V and 7 bases for J; bases not matched to a gene: 10. The CDR3 sequence is 15 residues long. CDR3 DNA sequence: TGTGCCAGCAGTTTCCAGGGGGCGAGGGGTGAAAAACTGTTTTTT. Amino acids: CASSFQGARGEKLFF.